Following are 11 T cell receptor beta chains from one sample sequenced in a study of blood T cell repertoires in COVID-19. Only in-frame clones appear in the TCRdb table, and some are missing; sequencing was by immunoSEQ multiplex PCR. The sample consists of a few hundred thousand clones, approximately 90% of them appearing once. Source material: PBMCs or T cells enriched from blood (not recorded which). These receptors all come from a man aged 18-30 years with acute COVID-19.

The V and J genes are TRBV7-8 and TRBJ2-7, with 9 nucleotides matching TRBD1. The CDR3 has 19 amino acids. The trim removed 1 base at V and 2 bases at J, leaving 15 bases unmatched. Germline V CDR1 and CDR2: SGHVS, FQNEAQ. Here the CDR3 reads CASSLDRDRVSSPPYEQYF. Here the CDR3 DNA reads TGTGCCAGCAGCTTAGACCGGGACAGGGTTTCTTCTCCCCCCTACGAGCAGTACTTC.

The V gene is TRBV7-6, the J gene TRBJ2-7; 8 bases align to TRBD1. V lost 5 bases to trimming and J lost 3 bases; unmatched junction nucleotides: 9. CDR1 is SGHVS and CDR2 is FNYEAQ in the germline V gene. This CDR3 is 15 amino acids long. The CDR3 sequence is CASSEDRAKDYEQYF. The CDR3 DNA reads TGTGCCAGCAGCGAGGACAGGGCTAAGGACTACGAGCAGTACTTC.

V is TRBV28 and J is TRBJ2-5; tentative D call: TRBD2 (6 bases). V lost 4 bases to trimming and J lost 7 bases, with 19 bases between them. Germline V gene sequence: CDR1 MDHEN, CDR2 SYDVKM. The CDR3 sequence is 15 residues long. The CDR3 DNA sequence: TGTGCCAGCAGTTCCATCGGGACTGGCGAAGGGACCCAGTACTTC. Protein: CASSSIGTGEGTQYF.

V and J are TRBV13 and TRBJ2-3; 14 bases are shared with TRBD2. Germline CDR1 and CDR2: PRHDT and FYEKMQ (reference sequence). The J segment lost 3 bases and the V segment lost 7 bases, leaving 15 bases of the junction unmatched. This CDR3 comprises 19 residues. The CDR3 bases are TGTGCCAGCACCCTGCTTGAGACTAGCGGGAGGGCCAGAACAGATACGCAGTATTTT. It encodes CASTLLETSGRARTDTQYF.

The genes are TRBV5-1 and TRBJ2-1, with 11 bases identical to TRBD2. The germline CDR1 and CDR2 sequences are SGHRS and YFSETQ. V gave up 3 bases and J gave up 8 bases; unmatched junction bases: 13. This CDR3 has 17 amino acids. The CDR3 protein is CASSWVAGGPNFDEQFF. For the CDR3, the DNA is TGCGCCAGCAGCTGGGTAGCGGGAGGGCCGAACTTCGATGAGCAGTTCTTC. Full variable domain (remainder filled in from reference TRBV5-1 and TRBJ2-1): KAGVTQTPRYLIKTRGQQVTLSCSPISGHRSVSWYQQTPGQGLQFLFEYFSETQRNKGNFPGRFSGRQFSNSRSEMNVSTLELGDSALYLCASSWVAGGPNFDEQFFGPGTRLTVL.

The chain combines TRBV4-3 with TRBJ2-7, with 10 nucleotides matching TRBD2. Germline-derived CDR1 and CDR2 are LGHNA and YSLEER. CDR3 size: 15 residues. V gave up 1 base and J gave up 2 bases; unmatched junction bases: 2. CDR3 protein: CASSQGTSGAYEQYF. The CDR3, as DNA: TGCGCCAGCAGCCAAGGCACTAGCGGGGCCTACGAGCAGTACTTC.

The V call is TRBV4-2, the J call TRBJ2-4, with D possibly matching TRBD2 (5 bases). With 0 bases removed from V and 7 bases from J, the gap between germline ends came to 13 bases. In germline, CDR1 is LGHNA, CDR2 YNFKEQ. This CDR3 region has 15 residues. The CDR3, as DNA: TGTGCCAGCAGCCAAGATCTCGCGGGTCCTAACATTCAGTACTTC. This sequence encodes CASSQDLAGPNIQYF.

This chain uses TRBV18 with TRBJ2-4; a possible D gene is TRBD1 (6 bases). From germline, CDR1 is KGHSH and CDR2 LQKENI. Trimming cost V 1 base and J 1 base, with 11 bases left between them. This CDR3 comprises 16 residues. CDR3 amino acids: CASSPLYREAKNIQYF. DNA for the CDR3: TGTGCCAGCTCACCACTCTACAGGGAGGCCAAAAACATTCAGTACTTC.

This chain uses TRBV9 with TRBJ2-1; 13 bases are a match to TRBD2. CDR3 length: 17 amino acids. Germline CDR1 reads SGDLS; CDR2 reads YYNGEE. With V trimmed by 3 bases and J by 7 bases, 10 bases remained unmatched. The CDR3 bases are TGTGCCAGCAGCGAGCGGACTAGCGGGAGAAAAGGAAATGAGCAGTTCTTC. This sequence encodes CASSERTSGRKGNEQFF.

In this sample, this clone turned up once. V gene TRBV7-8 combines with J gene TRBJ2-3, with 7 bases aligning to TRBD2. CDR3 length: 14 residues. V shed 5 bases and J 1 base; nucleotides not matched to a gene: 3. The germline V gene encodes CDR1 SGHVS and CDR2 FQNEAQ. The CDR3 sequence: CASSPAGGTDTQYF. As DNA, the CDR3 is TGTGCCAGCAGCCCTGCGGGGGGCACAGATACGCAGTATTTT.

This chain connects TRBV28 to TRBJ1-1, with D perhaps matching TRBD1 (6 bases). CDR3 size: 13 residues. V gave up 8 bases and J gave up 1 base, with 11 bases separating them. The germline CDR1 and CDR2 sequences are MDHEN and SYDVKM. In DNA, the CDR3 is TGTGCCAGCCGATACAGGGAGAACACTGAAGCTTTCTTT. The encoded protein is CASRYRENTEAFF.